Listed below are T cell receptor beta chains from one sample, sequenced in a study of control samples from healthy donors and cancer patients. Produced via immunoSEQ multiplex PCR; TCRdb's table is partial and in-frame only. The table shows about 83,000 clones, with roughly 91% occurring only once. Specimen: blood. The receptor set was obtained from a man in his forties or fifties in good health. The CDR3 runs from the conserved cysteine through the conserved F or W. Each record gives: J gene, V gene, CDR3 protein.

TRBJ2-6 TRBV3-1/TRBV3-2 CASSQGLAGVSSGANVLTF
TRBJ2-6 TRBV3-1/TRBV3-2 CASSPMGQGSGANVLTF
TRBJ1-1 TRBV6-2/TRBV6-3 CASSNDRGSNTEAFF
TRBJ1-1 TRBV6-5 CASSGTGGMNTEAFF
TRBJ1-2 TRBV25-1 CASSEYVRGYTF
TRBJ1-2 TRBV7-2 CASSFDRGGYTF
TRBJ1-3 TRBV7-7 CASSLEYGYTIYF
TRBJ1-6 TRBV15 CATSGGSGQGIQPLHF
TRBJ1-6 TRBV11-2 CASSSRVSPLHF
TRBJ1-1 TRBV2 CASRGRTGGNSEAFF
TRBJ2-1 TRBV11-2 CASTPQIAYNEQFF
TRBJ1-5 TRBV7-9 CASSLGMQPQHF
TRBJ2-1 TRBV4-1 CASSQILGGPYNEQFF
TRBJ1-1 TRBV14 CASSQLEGVRAEAFF
TRBJ1-5 TRBV30 CAWSLQGILNQPQHF
TRBJ1-1 TRBV30 CAWSVDKNTEAFF
TRBJ1-2 TRBV18 CASSPGQAYGYTF
TRBJ2-5 TRBV12-3/TRBV12-4 CASRGETQYF
TRBJ1-2 TRBV29-1 CSVGAANYGYTF
TRBJ1-1 TRBV3-1/TRBV3-2 CASSQGTEAFF
TRBJ1-1 TRBV10-2 CASSADRPGVITEAFF
TRBJ2-7 TRBV5-1 CASGLVPGNSYEQYF
TRBJ2-2 TRBV6-4 CASSEEQGVGELFF
TRBJ2-3 TRBV10-3 CAISGQGRTDTQYF
TRBJ1-2 TRBV7-2 CASSESQGVGGYTF
TRBJ1-4 TRBV6-5 CASSQGIKGEKLFF
TRBJ1-5 TRBV6-6 CASSPRPGTGNGGNQPQHF
TRBJ2-7 TRBV30 CAWASGGSSYEQYF
TRBJ1-2 TRBV6-5 CASSRDRNYGYTF
TRBJ1-5 TRBV12-3/TRBV12-4 CASTTSNQPQHF
TRBJ2-1 TRBV11-2 CASSSYSGSPYNEQFF
TRBJ1-1 TRBV9 CASSVPTGGAFF
TRBJ1-2 TRBV7-9 CASSLAGGDGYTF
TRBJ1-5 TRBV24-1 CATSGGPNQPQHF
TRBJ1-6 TRBV11-2 CASSLGTNNSPLHF
TRBJ2-5 TRBV7-9 CASSPLGTRRSETQYF
TRBJ2-7 TRBV5-1 CASSLAPGQFYEQYF
TRBJ2-3 TRBV7-2 CASILTSGGADTQYF
TRBJ1-1 TRBV18 CASSSLGPQLNTEAFF
TRBJ2-7 TRBV15 CATSRDLGQGDEQYF